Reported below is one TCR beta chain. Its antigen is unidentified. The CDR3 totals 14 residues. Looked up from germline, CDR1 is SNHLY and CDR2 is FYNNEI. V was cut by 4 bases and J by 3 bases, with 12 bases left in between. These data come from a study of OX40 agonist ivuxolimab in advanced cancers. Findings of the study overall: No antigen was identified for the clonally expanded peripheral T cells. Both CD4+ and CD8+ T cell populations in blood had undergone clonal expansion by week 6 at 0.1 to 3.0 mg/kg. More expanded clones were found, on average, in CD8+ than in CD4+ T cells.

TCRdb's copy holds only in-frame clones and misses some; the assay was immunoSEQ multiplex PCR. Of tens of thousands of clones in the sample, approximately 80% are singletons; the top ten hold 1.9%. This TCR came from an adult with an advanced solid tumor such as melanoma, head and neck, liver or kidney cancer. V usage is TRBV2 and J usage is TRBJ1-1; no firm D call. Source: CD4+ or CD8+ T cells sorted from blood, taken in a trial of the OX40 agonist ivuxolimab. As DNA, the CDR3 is TGTGCCAGCAGTGTGGGAGGAAGCCACACTGAAGCTTTCTTT. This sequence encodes CASSVGGSHTEAFF.